This TCR beta chain derives from a study of identical twins. Study observations and caveats: Donors were not followed over many years; analysis was cross-sectional.

This clonotype has a handful of counts. Its antigen is unknown. TCRdb processed the 5' RACE reads anew with MiXCR; each CDR3 protein has one entry. The data contain approximately 220,000 distinct CDR3 sequences, about 7.5% of them singletons. Donors uniformly comprised healthy Caucasians. The CDR3 loop spans 13 amino acids. CDR1 and CDR2 (germline): SEHNR, FQNEAQ (reference sequence). The V gene lost 5 bases and the J gene lost 6 bases, with 14 bases spanning the gap. The sample was also reused in another study, on yellow fever vaccine responses in identical twins. That report adds: The authors reported partly convergent, partly personalized vaccine responses in identical twins.

The specimen sequenced was memory (CD45RO+) T cells sorted from blood. The chain carries TRBV7-9 and TRBJ2-7; D remains unclear. This clonotype was sampled from a woman aged 18-29 years in good health. CDR3 in DNA: TGTGCCAGCAGCCCGCCGTACCCCCCCGAGCAGTACTTC. This gives the protein CASSPPYPPEQYF. Looking up the rest from reference TRBV7-9 and TRBJ2-7 gives the full variable domain: DTGVSQNPRHKITKRGQNVTFRCDPISEHNRLYWYRQTLGQGPEFLTYFQNEAQLEKSRLLSDRFSAERPKGSFSTLEIQRTEQGDSAMYLCASSPPYPPEQYFGPGTRLTVT.